The 10 T cell receptor beta chains below all came from one sample that was sequenced in a study of regulatory T cells in long-lasting Graves disease. Arm-PCR with iRepertoire HTBI primers amplified the CDR3 regions for these TCR beta libraries. TCRdb re-derived calls from the multiplex PCR reads in MiXCR, one entry per CDR3 protein. The table records about 220,000 distinct CDR3 sequences, approximately 18% of them present only once. Time point denoted: newly diagnosed GD, antithyroid drugs for less than 3 months. RNA isolated from PBMCs was used to make the TCR library. The same sample was also studied in work on T cells in Graves' hyperthyroidism and ophthalmopathy.

The source was peripheral blood mononuclear cells (PBMCs), collected at new diagnosis, from a patient treated with antithyroid drugs. The receptors derive from a woman aged 30 to 39 with Graves disease.

The table lists this clonotype with many counts. This sequence joins TRBV7-2 and TRBJ2-2, with TRBD2 identical over 10 bases. The V gene's germline CDR1 is SGHTA and CDR2 FQGNSA. The CDR3 spans 14 residues. V lost 6 bases and J lost 5; bases outside the gene matches: 3. The CDR3 loop is CASRASGGTGELFF. The CDR3, as DNA: TGTGCCAGCAGGGCTAGCGGGGGAACCGGGGAGCTGTTTTTT.

About this clonotype: Since a much larger clone is just one base distant, this may be a read error. CDR3 protein: CASTPRDGSYNEQFF. The CDR3 DNA reads as TGTGCCAGTACGCCGAGGGACGGGTCCTACAATGAGCAGTTCTTC. This rearrangement joins TRBV19 to TRBJ2-1; either TRBD1 or TRBD2 may fit D (5 bases each). CDR3 length: 15 residues. CDR1 is LNHDA, CDR2 SQIVND, per germline (reference sequence). Trimming took off 7 bases at V and 1 base at J, with 14 bases between the two ends.

CDR3 region: CSASGTSGVYEQYF. CDR3 sequence (DNA): TGCAGTGCTAGTGGGACTAGCGGAGTCTACGAGCAGTACTTC. This chain joins TRBV20-1 and TRBJ2-7; 11 bases are a match to TRBD2. CDR3 size: 14 residues. The trim removed 3 bases at V and 3 bases at J, leaving 4 bases unmatched. CDR1 is DFQATT and CDR2 is SNEGSKA in the germline V gene (reference sequence).

This clonotype was picked up many times. The V call is TRBV11-3, the J call TRBJ1-2, with 7 positions matching TRBD1. The CDR3 consists of 14 residues. Germline CDR1 is SGHNT and CDR2 is YENEEA. With V trimmed by 5 bases and J by 3 bases, 6 bases remained unmatched. CDR3 nucleotide sequence: TGTGCCAGCAGCCCCCGGACAGGAGACTATGGCTACACCTTC. Amino acids: CASSPRTGDYGYTF.

The sample holds many counts of this clonotype. The chain employs TRBV20-1 and TRBJ2-7, with TRBD1 matching 9 bases. Losses at the gene ends were 6 bases for V and 6 bases for J; bases not matched to a gene: 15. CDR1 DFQATT and CDR2 SNEGSKA come from the germline V gene (reference sequence). The CDR3 is 15 residues long. CDR3 region: CSAEYGTGRVFEQYF. CDR3 bases: TGCAGTGCCGAGTACGGGACAGGGCGGGTTTTCGAGCAGTACTTC.

The table lists this clonotype with many counts. The chain is built from TRBV7-2 and TRBJ2-5; the D gene is possibly TRBD1 (6 bases). CDR3 size: 13 residues. Germline lookup yields CDR1 SGHTA and CDR2 FQGNSA. The V gene lost 4 bases and the J gene lost 5 bases, with 11 bases spanning the gap. CDR3 bases: TGTGCCAGCAGCTACGGAACAGGGGAGACCCAGTACTTC. Amino acids: CASSYGTGETQYF.

This clonotype was picked up many times. This sequence joins TRBV11-2 and TRBJ2-7; 9 bases map to TRBD2. The V and J ends lost 4 bases and 2 bases, in that order; junction bases with no gene match: 6. CDR1 and CDR2 from the germline V gene are SGHAT and FQNNGV. CDR3 length equals 15 residues. The DNA for the CDR3 is TGTGCCAGCAGCTACAGCGGGGGGACGACCTACGAGCAGTACTTC. It specifies CASSYSGGTTYEQYF.

This clonotype was counted ten times or more. The chain employs TRBV15 and TRBJ1-5; maybe TRBD1 (5 bases). The germline V gene encodes CDR1 LNHNV and CDR2 YYDKDF (reference sequence). This CDR3 is built from 16 residues. Trimming pared 2 bases from V and 2 bases from J, leaving 13 bases between. The CDR3, as DNA: TGTGCCACCAGCAGATCAATCACCAGGGGCAATCAGCCCCAGCATTTT. It codes for CATSRSITRGNQPQHF.

The CDR3, as DNA: TGTGCCAGCAAACCGGGACAAGCAAATGAAAAACTGTTTTTT. It yields the protein CASKPGQANEKLFF. The chain is built from TRBV6-1 and TRBJ1-4; a possible D gene is TRBD1 (6 bases). The CDR3 extends over 14 amino acids. Trimming removed 7 bases from V and 5 bases from J, with 14 bases in between. Per the germline V gene, CDR1 is MNHNS and CDR2 is SASEGT.

Comments on this clonotype: Because the CDR3 is missing its conserved closing phenylalanine or tryptophan, this is likely a read error. The limits of the CDR3 on the DNA are not certain, so only TCRdb's listed CDR3 is given. The chain has TRBV7-6 and TRBJ2-3. Germline loops: CDR1 SGHVS, CDR2 FNYEAQ. A total of 12 residues make up the CDR3, ends included. CDR3 loop: CASSLLSRDVTS.